This T cell receptor beta chain was retrieved from a study of shared clonotypes between healthy human individuals. Looking at the study overall: Sampling drew on donors who were two women and a few men aged 18 to 49.

Healthy and HIV-negative, the adult donors had no recent acute infections or vaccinations. V shed 5 bases and J shed 10 bases, with 15 bases lying between them. In germline, CDR1 is SGHTA, CDR2 FQGNSA. This CDR3 region has 13 residues. The authors split each subset's genomic DNA evenly across several immunoSEQ plates. In the authors' workflow: Filtering was not the same, since immunoSEQ gave junction-only sequences without quality scores. Profiling relied on immunoSEQ multiplex PCR, and the TCRdb table lists in-frame clones only, not all of them. That table furnishes V, J and clone size, whereas the DNA furnished D and trimming. The sample holds about 490,000 clones, approximately 81% seen once.

The J gene is TRBJ2-1, the V gene TRBV7-2; D remains unclear. Source material: PBMCs. The clonotype comes from a woman aged 40 to 50 in good health. Some clones in this sample may be carry-over from other donors' samples. As DNA, the CDR3 is TGTGCCAGCAGCGAAAGACAAGGTCTCGAGCAGTTCTTC. It codes for CASSERQGLEQFF.